This is a list of T cell receptor beta chains from one sample in a study of OX40 agonist ivuxolimab in advanced cancers. Libraries were prepared by immunoSEQ multiplex PCR; TCRdb keeps only in-frame clonotypes and omits some of them. The profile shows fewer than 90,000 clones, around 90% of them singletons. Sequenced here: CD4+ or CD8+ T cells sorted from blood, sampled in a trial of the OX40 agonist ivuxolimab. Receptors were obtained from an adult with an advanced solid tumor such as melanoma, head and neck, liver or kidney cancer. Each CDR3 is given with its conserved first and last residue. A D gene is named only where the DNA matches it firmly. Part of the rows lack a size; the others show once, few, many or a class for expanded clones.

clone size	D gene	V gene	CDR3 length	J gene	CDR3 DNA	CDR3 protein
.	TRBD1	TRBV28	13	TRBJ1-4	TGTGCCAGCAGTCCGTCGGGACAGGGTCAACTGTTTTTT	CASSPSGQGQLFF
.	.	TRBV7-2	15	TRBJ1-6	TGTGCCAGCATGGAACGGAGCTCCTATAATTCACCCCTCCACTTT	CASMERSSYNSPLHF
.	.	TRBV30	12	TRBJ1-6	TGTGCCTGGAAAATGGATAATTCACCCCTCCACTTT	CAWKMDNSPLHF
.	.	TRBV5-6	16	TRBJ2-5	TGTGCCAGCAGCTTAAGGGGGGGGCCATCCCAAGAGACCCAGTACTTC	CASSLRGGPSQETQYF
.	.	TRBV6-5	15	TRBJ1-2	TGTGCCAGCACCCTAAACCCGACAGGCAGCTATGGCTACACCTTC	CASTLNPTGSYGYTF
.	.	TRBV6-1	11	TRBJ2-5	TGTGCCAGCAGTTACGACGAGACCCAGTACTTC	CASSYDETQYF
.	.	TRBV5-1	15	TRBJ1-4	TGCGCCAGCAGTCGAGGAAGTGGGGCTAGAGAAAAACTGTTTTTT	CASSRGSGAREKLFF
.	.	TRBV28	15	TRBJ2-2	TGTGCCAGCAGGTCACAGGGAAAGAACACCGGGGAGCTGTTTTTT	CASRSQGKNTGELFF
.	.	TRBV28	11	TRBJ1-1	TGTGCCAGCAGTCCAAGGACTGAAGCTTTCTTT	CASSPRTEAFF
.	TRBD2	TRBV18	15	TRBJ2-2	TGTGCCAGCTCACCGTCGCTAGCGGGGTCCGGGGAGCTGTTTTTT	CASSPSLAGSGELFF
.	.	TRBV7-3	13	TRBJ1-1	TGTGCCAGCAGCTTGACAGGGAACACTGAAGCTTTCTTT	CASSLTGNTEAFF
few	.	TRBV7-6	14	TRBJ2-3	TGTGCCAGCAGCTTGAGGGGAGGCACAGATACGCAGTATTTT	CASSLRGGTDTQYF
.	.	TRBV28	14	TRBJ1-3	TGTGCCAGCACTATAACCGGGAACCACTACACCATATATTTT	CASTITGNHYTIYF
once	.	TRBV4-3	16	TRBJ2-1	TGCGCCAGCAGCCAAGATCGAGGCAGGATCAACAATGAGCAGTTCTTC	CASSQDRGRINNEQFF
.	TRBD1	TRBV4-3	13	TRBJ1-1	TGCGCCAGCAGCCAAGACTGGGGACAGGCTTCTTTCTTT	CASSQDWGQASFF
.	.	TRBV10-3	15	TRBJ2-1	TGTGCCATCAGTGAGTCCACCGCCCCGAGGGGTGAGCAGTTCTTC	CAISESTAPRGEQFF
.	.	TRBV6-6	11	TRBJ1-4	TGTGCCAGCAGTGGAAATGAAAAACTGTTTTTT	CASSGNEKLFF
.	.	TRBV10-2	14	TRBJ2-1	TGCGCCAGCAAAACATCTAGCTCCTACAATGAGCAGTTCTTC	CASKTSSSYNEQFF
.	TRBD2	TRBV4-2	20	TRBJ2-4	TGTGCCAGCAGCCTTGTCTTCCAAGCGGGGGCCACCGTAGCCAAAAACATTCAGTACTTC	CASSLVFQAGATVAKNIQYF
.	.	TRBV28	13	TRBJ1-4	TGTGCCAGCAGTTTGAGGGCTAATGAAAAACTGTTTTTT	CASSLRANEKLFF
.	.	TRBV9	14	TRBJ1-1	TGTGCCAGCAGCGTAGTATCAGGGGACACTGAAGCTTTCTTT	CASSVVSGDTEAFF
.	.	TRBV28	15	TRBJ1-2	TGTGCCAGCAGTTTAAGGGTAAAGGTTCCCTATGGCTACACCTTC	CASSLRVKVPYGYTF
.	.	TRBV10-1	15	TRBJ1-3	TGCGCCAGCAGTGATGGCACCGGCTCTGGAAACACCATATATTTT	CASSDGTGSGNTIYF
.	TRBD1	TRBV7-9	14	TRBJ2-7	TGTGCCAGCAGCTTAGCTTTGACAGGGGACGAGCAGTACTTC	CASSLALTGDEQYF
.	.	TRBV2	14	TRBJ2-5	TGTGCCAGCACACTCTCCAGCGGTCAAGAGACCCAGTACTTC	CASTLSSGQETQYF
.	TRBD2	TRBV5-1	16	TRBJ2-1	TGCGCCAGCAGCTTGGCCGGTGCGGGGGGATACAATGAGCAGTTCTTC	CASSLAGAGGYNEQFF
.	TRBD1	TRBV27	15	TRBJ1-2	TGTGCCAGCAGTCCGGGGACAGGGTACGACTATGGCTACACCTTC	CASSPGTGYDYGYTF
.	.	TRBV19	15	TRBJ2-3	TGTGCCAGTAGTACTCAGACGGGGGGCACAGATACGCAGTATTTT	CASSTQTGGTDTQYF